A single sample gave rise to the 24 T cell receptor beta chains below, sequenced in a study of identical twins. TCRdb reanalysed the 5' RACE reads using MiXCR and keeps one entry per CDR3 protein. The sample contains about 520,000 distinct CDR3 sequences, 20% to 25% of which appear only once. The same sample was also used in a study of T cells expressing NK-cell markers.

Sample: CD4+ T cells sorted from blood. These receptors were taken from a woman between 18 and 29 years old in good health.

The V call is TRBV2, the J call TRBJ2-2; the D gene could be TRBD1 or TRBD2 (5 bases each). This CDR3 is built from 15 residues. The ends were cut back, 8 bases at V and 4 bases at J, with 17 bases in the middle. Per germline, CDR1 SNHLY and CDR2 FYNNEI. This chain's CDR3 is CASGARGRSTGELFF. DNA for the CDR3: TGTGCCAGCGGGGCGAGGGGTCGGAGCACCGGGGAGCTGTTTTTT.

V usage is TRBV29-1 and J usage is TRBJ2-3; D is perhaps TRBD1 (6 bases). V was pared by 5 bases and J by 1 base, with 13 bases between. Germline values: CDR1 SQVTM, CDR2 ANQGSEA. This CDR3 has 14 amino acids. The CDR3 DNA reads as TGCAGCGTTACAGGGACGGCGGGCACAGATACGCAGTATTTT. This translates into CSVTGTAGTDTQYF.

The rearrangement joins TRBV20-1 to TRBJ2-3; D is possibly TRBD2 (6 bases). This CDR3 is built from 13 residues. Germline CDR1 DFQATT, CDR2 SNEGSKA (reference sequence). Trimming removed 6 bases from V and 1 base from J, with 11 bases in between. CDR3 nucleotides: TGCAGTGCAAGGGACTTCCGCACAGATACGCAGTATTTT. This sequence encodes CSARDFRTDTQYF.

This clonotype has a single count. This sequence joins TRBV15 and TRBJ1-2; 10 bases fit TRBD1. Looked up from germline, CDR1 is LNHNV and CDR2 is YYDKDF (reference sequence). The CDR3 covers 16 residues. V shed 2 bases, J shed 4 bases, and the junction held 7 bases outside the gene matches. The CDR3 sequence is CATSRRTGGIGYGYTF. CDR3 nucleotide sequence: TGTGCCACCAGCAGACGGACAGGGGGTATAGGCTATGGCTACACCTTC.

In its sample, this clonotype was seen many times. V and J are TRBV20-1 and TRBJ2-3; D is ambiguous. V dropped 2 bases and J dropped 6 bases, with 9 bases sitting between them. CDR1 DFQATT and CDR2 SNEGSKA come from the germline V gene (reference sequence). This CDR3 has 12 residues. The CDR3 sequence: CSARQAADTQYF. The DNA of the CDR3 is TGCAGTGCTAGACAGGCGGCGGATACGCAGTATTTT.

The rearrangement uses TRBV5-1 and TRBJ1-4, with a tentative D call TRBD1 (5 bases). Trimming stripped 4 bases from V and 4 bases from J, with 11 bases between. The CDR3 spans 14 residues. CDR1 SGHRS and CDR2 YFSETQ come from the germline V gene. The CDR3 coding sequence is TGCGCCAGCAGCCCTCGGGGGGGTAATGAAAAACTGTTTTTT. Residues: CASSPRGGNEKLFF.

The rearrangement joins TRBV15 to TRBJ2-7, with D maybe TRBD2 (6 bases). This CDR3 has 13 residues. Between the trimmed V and J ends, which lost 5 bases and 3 bases, there was a span of 11 bases. Germline CDR1 LNHNV, CDR2 YYDKDF (reference sequence). The CDR3 region has the DNA TGTGCCACCAGCCGGGACTCTGTCTACGAGCAGTACTTC. Protein: CATSRDSVYEQYF.

This clonotype has only a few counts. The V gene is TRBV12-3 or TRBV12-4, the J gene TRBJ1-4; no definite D call. The V end lost 5 bases, the J end lost 11 bases, and 12 bases lay between the germline ends. This CDR3 has 12 residues. The CDR3, as DNA: TGTGCCAGCAGTCCGGTAAACCTTAAACTGTTTTTT. Translation: CASSPVNLKLFF.

The chain couples TRBV10-2 to TRBJ1-6; D might be TRBD1 (5 bases). Trimming stripped 7 bases from V and 7 bases from J, with 14 bases between. The CDR3 consists of 14 residues. Germline V gives CDR1 WSHSY, CDR2 SAAADI. The CDR3 sequence is CASMRLTDNSPLHF. CDR3 sequence (DNA): TGCGCCAGCATGCGTTTGACAGACAATTCACCCCTCCACTTT.

The V gene is TRBV15, the J gene TRBJ1-1; D not certain. Germline V gene lookup returns CDR1 LNHNV and CDR2 YYDKDF (reference sequence). CDR3 length equals 14 residues. The V and J ends lost 0 bases and 2 bases respectively, with 7 bases between them. The CDR3 nucleotides are TGTGCCACCAGCAGAGATCCTACAAACACTGAAGCTTTCTTT. Translation gives CATSRDPTNTEAFF.

The rearrangement uses TRBV6-2 or TRBV6-3 and TRBJ2-3, with 8 bases fitting TRBD1. Trimming at V came to 7 bases and at J to 6 bases, leaving 12 bases not matched to a gene. CDR3 length: 15 amino acids. CDR1 and CDR2 (germline): MNHEY, SVGEGT. The CDR3 sequence: CASTKDRETLDTQYF. The CDR3 region has the DNA TGTGCCAGCACCAAGGACAGGGAAACTTTGGATACGCAGTATTTT.

The rearrangement links TRBV10-3 to TRBJ2-3; TRBD1 aligns across 7 bases. After removal of 7 bases from V and 5 bases from J, the junction contained 6 bases not matched to a gene. Germline values: CDR1 ENHRY, CDR2 SYGVKD. This CDR3 is 13 amino acids long. In DNA form, the CDR3 reads TGTGCCATCAAGACAGGGTCGGGAGATACGCAGTATTTT. Translating it yields CAIKTGSGDTQYF.

This chain joins TRBV7-2 and TRBJ2-7; tentative D call: TRBD1 (6 bases). The CDR3 totals 15 residues. Germline V gene sequence: CDR1 SGHTA, CDR2 FQGNSA. With 0 bases removed from V and 2 bases from J, the gap between germline ends came to 11 bases. The CDR3 sequence is CASSLAAGQPYEQYF. CDR3 coding DNA: TGTGCCAGCAGCTTAGCGGCCGGACAGCCCTACGAGCAGTACTTC.

This clonotype was counted between two and nine times. This chain uses TRBV5-1 with TRBJ2-7; D is perhaps TRBD1 (6 bases). The CDR3 consists of 14 residues. The ends were cut back, 0 bases at V and 5 bases at J, with 12 bases in the middle. The germline V gene has CDR1 SGHRS and CDR2 YFSETQ. The CDR3, as DNA: TGCGCCAGCAGCTTGGCCCAGGGGATAAACGAGCAGTACTTC. Protein sequence: CASSLAQGINEQYF. Full variable domain (outside the CDR3, taken from reference TRBV5-1 and TRBJ2-7): KAGVTQTPRYLIKTRGQQVTLSCSPISGHRSVSWYQQTPGQGLQFLFEYFSETQRNKGNFPGRFSGRQFSNSRSEMNVSTLELGDSALYLCASSLAQGINEQYFGPGTRLTVT.

This clonotype was recorded many times. The chain couples TRBV29-1 to TRBJ2-6; D call uncertain. The CDR3 extends over 14 amino acids. Between the trimmed V and J ends, which lost 4 bases and 1 base, there was a span of 8 bases. The germline V gene encodes CDR1 SQVTM and CDR2 ANQGSEA. The CDR3 loop reads CSVGLGSGANVLTF. The CDR3 DNA follows: TGCAGCGTTGGTTTGGGATCTGGGGCCAACGTCCTGACTTTC.

This clonotype was observed at least ten times. The chain has TRBV20-1 and TRBJ1-4, with D unclear. The V end lost 3 bases, the J end lost 12 bases, and 20 bases lay between the germline ends. The CDR3 totals 14 residues. Germline lookup yields CDR1 DFQATT and CDR2 SNEGSKA (reference sequence). The DNA for the CDR3 is TGCAGTGCTAGTCCTACCGAGCTTGGGGTTGAACTGTTTTTT. The encoded protein is CSASPTELGVELFF.

The table lists this clonotype with a few counts. The chain is built from TRBV10-3 and TRBJ2-5; 9 bases are a match to TRBD2. The trim removed 5 bases at V and 6 bases at J, leaving 7 bases unmatched. CDR3 length: 14 amino acids. Germline V gene sequence: CDR1 ENHRY, CDR2 SYGVKD. The CDR3 DNA follows: TGTGCCATCAGTAGGATAGCGGGAGAAAAGACCCAGTACTTC. It yields the protein CAISRIAGEKTQYF.

This clonotype turned up a few times. The chain employs TRBV7-9 and TRBJ1-2; 8 bases fit TRBD1. Germline trimming cut 2 bases from V and 8 bases from J; bases unmatched to any gene: 7. The CDR3 is 14 amino acids. CDR1 is SEHNR, CDR2 FQNEAQ, per germline (reference sequence). The CDR3 protein is CASSLQGAQKGYTF. In DNA form, the CDR3 reads TGTGCCAGCAGCTTACAGGGGGCGCAGAAAGGCTACACCTTC.

In DNA form, the CDR3 reads TGCAGCGTTGAAGATTGGAAAGGGACTGGGGGCTACACCTTC. Its translation is CSVEDWKGTGGYTF. The rearrangement uses TRBV29-1 and TRBJ1-2; tentative D call: TRBD1 (5 bases). CDR1 and CDR2 from the germline V gene are SQVTM and ANQGSEA. The CDR3 contains 14 residues. With 0 bases removed from V and 8 bases from J, the gap between germline ends came to 16 bases.

The rearrangement uses TRBV30 and TRBJ1-1; D ambiguous. V dropped 2 bases and J dropped 2 bases, with 6 bases sitting between them. The CDR3 loop spans 12 amino acids. Germline values: CDR1 GTSNPN, CDR2 SVGIG (reference sequence). DNA of the CDR3: TGTGCCTGGAGTCGCCCTAACACTGAAGCTTTCTTT. Protein: CAWSRPNTEAFF. Supplemented by reference TRBV30 and TRBJ1-1, the full variable domain reads SQTIHQWPATLVQPVGSPLSLECTVEGTSNPNLYWYRQAAGRGLQLLFYSVGIGQISSEVPQNLSASRPQDRQFILSSKKLLLSDSGFYLCAWSRPNTEAFFGQGTRLTVV.

This chain connects TRBV5-1 to TRBJ1-1, with D hard to call. The CDR3 runs 15 residues. Germline values: CDR1 SGHRS, CDR2 YFSETQ. Deletions cut 4 bases from V and 1 base from J, with 14 bases between. CDR3: CASSPVHSGNTEAFF. The CDR3 DNA sequence: TGCGCCAGCAGCCCAGTTCACTCGGGGAACACTGAAGCTTTCTTT.

Note on this clonotype: At one end the junction does not follow the germline gene, possibly because of a read error. The rearrangement links TRBV20-1 to TRBJ1-2; D gene unclear. Looked up from germline, CDR1 is DFQATT and CDR2 is SNEGSKA (reference sequence). The CDR3 length is 12 residues. Written as DNA, the CDR3 is TGCAGTGCTAGACCCCAGGTCGGAGTACTTCCATTC. Its translation is CSARPQVGVLPF.

This clonotype was observed a handful of times. The chain carries TRBV20-1 and TRBJ2-1, with 11 bases lining up with TRBD1. In germline, CDR1 is DFQATT, CDR2 SNEGSKA (reference sequence). This CDR3 comprises 16 residues. V dropped 1 base and J dropped 0; count of bases not matched to a gene: 2. CDR3 sequence (DNA): TGCAGTGCTAGAGGTGGGACAGGGGGCTCCTACAATGAGCAGTTCTTC. This sequence encodes CSARGGTGGSYNEQFF.

This clonotype turned up a few times. V is TRBV9 and J is TRBJ2-2; D gene uncertain. This CDR3 contains 15 residues. V lost 3 bases and J 3 bases, leaving 12 bases between the germline ends. Germline V lookup: CDR1 SGDLS, CDR2 YYNGEE. CDR3 region: CASSELSYYTGELFF. The DNA for the CDR3 is TGTGCCAGCAGCGAGCTCTCGTACTACACCGGGGAGCTGTTTTTT.